What follows are 6 T cell receptor beta chains derived from one specimen sequenced in a study of blood T cell repertoires in COVID-19. Sequencing was performed with immunoSEQ multiplex PCR; in TCRdb, only in-frame clones are kept and a portion is missing. The sample yields 220,000 or so clones, about 90% seen once. What was sequenced was PBMCs or T cells enriched from blood (not recorded which). All receptors derive from a man in his fifties or sixties who had been exposed to COVID-19.

This rearrangement joins TRBV5-1 to TRBJ2-5; perhaps TRBD2 as D (5 bases). The V and J ends lost 4 bases and 2 bases respectively, with 15 bases between them. The germline V gene has CDR1 SGHRS and CDR2 YFSETQ. The CDR3 sequence is 15 residues long. The DNA of the CDR3 is TGCGCCAGCAGCGAGCAACCGGGAAGACAAGAGACCCAGTACTTC. Its translation is CASSEQPGRQETQYF.

The J gene is TRBJ1-2, the V gene TRBV18; D possibly corresponds to TRBD1 (6 bases). The CDR3 covers 14 residues. Germline V gene data show CDR1 as KGHSH and CDR2 as LQKENI. V lost 2 bases, J lost 7 bases, and 14 bases lay in between. The CDR3 region is CASSPIQGIAGYTF. The CDR3 DNA is TGTGCCAGCTCACCAATCCAGGGGATAGCTGGCTACACCTTC.

J is TRBJ2-7 and V is TRBV2, with 9 bases that match TRBD1. The V gene's germline CDR1 is SNHLY and CDR2 FYNNEI. The CDR3 sequence is 14 residues long. With 4 bases clipped from V and 2 bases from J, the junction kept 3 bases outside the gene matches. DNA of the CDR3: TGTGCCAGCAGTGCGGACAGGGGACCCTACGAGCAGTACTTC. This sequence encodes CASSADRGPYEQYF. Supplemented by reference TRBV2 and TRBJ2-7, the full variable domain reads EPEVTQTPSHQVTQMGQEVILRCVPISNHLYFYWYRQILGQKVEFLVSFYNNEISEKSEIFDDQFSVERPDGSNFTLKIRSTKLEDSAMYFCASSADRGPYEQYFGPGTRLTVT.

Only one count was recorded for this clone. CDR3 bases: TGTGCCAGCAGCTTATCGGGACAGGGGAACTATGGCTACACCTTC. Encoded protein: CASSLSGQGNYGYTF. V usage is TRBV7-8 and J usage is TRBJ1-2, with 10 bases that match TRBD1. The V gene end was trimmed by 2 bases and the J gene end by 2 bases; junction bases not matched to a gene: 2. The V gene's germline CDR1 is SGHVS and CDR2 FQNEAQ. This CDR3 comprises 15 residues.

The rearrangement uses TRBV30 and TRBJ2-5, with D tentatively TRBD2 (5 bases). V lost 4 bases and J 1 base, leaving 19 bases between the germline ends. The CDR3 loop spans 16 amino acids. Germline V lookup: CDR1 GTSNPN, CDR2 SVGIG (reference sequence). Written as DNA, the CDR3 is TGTGCCTGGATGTTTGGTGGTTGGAGGTCCCAAGAGACCCAGTACTTC. This codes for CAWMFGGWRSQETQYF.

V gene TRBV10-2 combines with J gene TRBJ1-1; D perhaps matches TRBD1 (5 bases). The germline V gene has CDR1 WSHSY and CDR2 SAAADI. The CDR3 length is 14 residues. Trimming left V 7 bases short and J 3 bases short, with 15 bases between. The CDR3 spells CASTLTGLDTEAFF. The CDR3 DNA sequence: TGCGCCAGCACCCTGACGGGACTTGACACTGAAGCTTTCTTT.